The 29 T cell receptor beta chains below were found in one sample sequenced in a study of blood T cell repertoires in COVID-19. Libraries were prepared by immunoSEQ multiplex PCR; TCRdb keeps only in-frame clonotypes and omits some of them. This table holds 350,000 to 450,000 clones, roughly 86% found once. Sequencing was done on a sample of peripheral blood. All receptors derive from a human donor in a cohort sampled during active COVID-19.

This chain connects TRBV7-9 to TRBJ2-2; maybe TRBD2 (5 bases). Trimming left V 5 bases short and J 6 bases short, with 13 bases between. CDR3 length: 14 residues. From germline, CDR1 is SEHNR and CDR2 FQNEAQ (reference sequence). The chain's CDR3 is CASSPRSGAGELFF. CDR3 coding DNA: TGTGCCAGCAGCCCAAGGTCCGGGGCCGGGGAGCTGTTTTTT.

This clone was observed once. V is TRBV28 and J is TRBJ2-7, with D tentatively TRBD2 (6 bases). V was cut by 6 bases and J by 6 bases, with 15 bases left in between. Looked up from germline, CDR1 is MDHEN and CDR2 is SYDVKM. CDR3 size: 13 residues. CDR3: CASSLGRRGEQYF. DNA of the CDR3: TGTGCCAGCAGCCTGGGGCGGAGGGGCGAGCAGTACTTC.

This rearrangement joins TRBV13 to TRBJ2-3; 9 nucleotides agree with TRBD2. Germline V lookup: CDR1 PRHDT, CDR2 FYEKMQ (reference sequence). Trimming took 2 bases from V and 7 from J; bases not matched to a gene: 7. The CDR3 has 15 amino acids. As DNA, the CDR3 is TGTGCCAGCAGCTTAACACTAGCGGGCAGGCATACGCAGTATTTT. Its protein is CASSLTLAGRHTQYF. The whole variable domain, remainder taken from reference TRBV13 and TRBJ2-3, is AAGVIQSPRHLIKEKRETATLKCYPIPRHDTVYWYQQGPGQDPQFLISFYEKMQSDKGSIPDRFSAQQFSDYHSELNMSSLELGDSALYFCASSLTLAGRHTQYFGPGTRLTVL.

This chain links TRBV5-4 with TRBJ1-3; 7 positions agree with TRBD1. J was trimmed by 4 bases and V by 3 bases; bases with no gene match: 4. CDR3 length: 14 amino acids. The V gene's germline CDR1 is SGHNT and CDR2 YYREEE (reference sequence). CDR3 loop: CASSWRGPGNTIYF. As DNA, the CDR3 is TGTGCCAGCAGCTGGAGGGGGCCGGGAAACACCATATATTTT.

CDR3 residues: CATLQAQETQYF. CDR3 in DNA: TGTGCCACCCTACAGGCTCAAGAGACCCAGTACTTC. The rearrangement uses TRBV2 and TRBJ2-5; possible D gene TRBD1, 5 bases. Germline-derived CDR1 and CDR2 are SNHLY and FYNNEI. CDR3 length: 12 amino acids. The germline V and J ends were trimmed by 10 bases and 2 bases, with 11 bases remaining between them. The entire variable domain, with the rest obtained from reference TRBV2 and TRBJ2-5, is as follows: EPEVTQTPSHQVTQMGQEVILRCVPISNHLYFYWYRQILGQKVEFLVSFYNNEISEKSEIFDDQFSVERPDGSNFTLKIRSTKLEDSAMYFCATLQAQETQYFGPGTRLLVL.

This rearrangement joins TRBV7-8 to TRBJ2-7; the match to TRBD1 covers 8 bases. This CDR3 has 14 amino acids. The V gene end was trimmed by 5 bases and the J gene end by 4 bases; junction bases not matched to a gene: 7. CDR1 and CDR2 from the germline V gene are SGHVS and FQNEAQ. The CDR3 region is CASSDADREYEQYF. The CDR3 DNA follows: TGTGCCAGCAGCGACGCGGACAGGGAGTACGAGCAGTACTTC.

The rearrangement joins TRBV7-9 to TRBJ1-6; TRBD1 aligns across 7 bases. The V gene's germline CDR1 is SEHNR and CDR2 FQNEAQ (reference sequence). The CDR3 is 14 residues long. Losses at the gene ends were 4 bases for V and 7 bases for J; bases not matched to a gene: 4. The CDR3 DNA is TGTGCCAGCAGCTCGGGACAGAGAAATTCACCCCTCCACTTT. This codes for CASSSGQRNSPLHF.

The CDR3 sequence: CASSLAPGLASPGGEQFF. The CDR3 nucleotides read TGCGCCAGCAGCTTGGCCCCGGGACTAGCCTCTCCCGGTGGCGAGCAGTTCTTC. The rearrangement uses TRBV5-1 and TRBJ2-1, with TRBD2 identical over 9 bases. Per the germline V gene, CDR1 is SGHRS and CDR2 is YFSETQ. Unmatched junction bases numbered 17, after V lost 0 bases and J lost 10 bases. The length of the CDR3 is 18 residues.

The chain couples TRBV2 to TRBJ1-3; unclear D gene. Trimming pared 1 base from V and 13 bases from J, leaving 8 bases between. Germline CDR1 SNHLY, CDR2 FYNNEI. There are 11 residues in the CDR3. The CDR3 sequence: CASSEDRPIYF. CDR3 nucleotides: TGTGCCAGCAGTGAAGACAGACCGATATATTTT.

The chain recombines TRBV5-1 with TRBJ2-7; TRBD1 aligns across 8 bases. The V and J ends lost 0 bases and 2 bases, in that order; junction bases with no gene match: 4. Germline-derived CDR1 and CDR2 are SGHRS and YFSETQ. The CDR3 contains 15 residues. The CDR3 DNA reads as TGCGCCAGCAGCTTGGGGACAGGGTTCACCTACGAGCAGTACTTC. Amino acid sequence: CASSLGTGFTYEQYF.

This sequence joins TRBV29-1 and TRBJ1-2; D is uncertain. V lost 5 bases, J lost 8 bases, and 15 bases lay in between. The CDR3 spans 12 residues. Germline CDR1 and CDR2: SQVTM and ANQGSEA. CDR3 residues: CSVIEGLEGYTF. CDR3 in DNA: TGCAGCGTTATTGAGGGTCTCGAGGGCTACACCTTC.

The chain joins TRBV29-1 to TRBJ1-2; weak D call: TRBD1 (5 bases). V lost 1 base and J 8 bases, leaving 11 bases between the germline ends. The CDR3 is 12 residues long. Germline V gives CDR1 SQVTM, CDR2 ANQGSEA. The CDR3 region is CSVEVAEGGYTF. The DNA for the CDR3 is TGCAGCGTTGAAGTTGCGGAGGGGGGCTACACCTTC.

This clone has just one count. This chain joins TRBV12-3 or TRBV12-4 and TRBJ2-7; TRBD1 is a possible D gene (5 bases). The CDR3 length is 13 residues. Trimming removed 6 bases from V and 3 bases from J, with 12 bases in between. As DNA, the CDR3 is TGTGCCAGCAGGGACACGGATAGCTACGAGCAGTACTTC. This encodes CASRDTDSYEQYF.

The sample holds a few counts of this clone. This chain connects TRBV23-1 to TRBJ1-5, with 9 positions matching TRBD1. TRBV23-1 is placed among ORFs of uncertain function. J was trimmed by 0 bases and V by 0 bases; bases with no gene match: 9. This CDR3 region has 19 residues. The CDR3 DNA sequence: TGCGCCAGCAGTCAATCGAGGGACAGGGATGGGTATAGCAATCAGCCCCAGCATTTT. This translates into CASSQSRDRDGYSNQPQHF.

The gene calls are TRBV6-8 and TRBJ1-2; TRBD1 agrees at 7 bases. The ends lost 3 bases at V and 0 bases at J; junction bases unmatched: 7. Germline-derived CDR1 and CDR2 are MNHGY and SAAAGT. The CDR3 has 16 amino acids. In DNA, the CDR3 is TGTGCCAGCAGTTATCTGGGACAGCGAGCTAACTATGGCTACACCTTC. Amino acids: CASSYLGQRANYGYTF.

The chain has TRBV30 and TRBJ2-7; 10 bases align to TRBD2. CDR3 size: 12 residues. Looked up from germline, CDR1 is GTSNPN and CDR2 is SVGIG (reference sequence). The CDR3 nucleotides are TGTGCAGGGACTAGCGTCTCCTACGAGCAGTACTTC. Amino acid sequence: CAGTSVSYEQYF.

The V gene is TRBV7-2, the J gene TRBJ1-6; weak D call: TRBD1 (5 bases). Germline-derived CDR1 and CDR2 are SGHTA and FQGNSA. V dropped 1 base and J dropped 8 bases, with 12 bases sitting between them. CDR3 size: 15 residues. The CDR3 bases are TGTGCCAGCAGCTTAGTAGGGGTGATGGATTCACCCCTCCACTTT. Translating gives CASSLVGVMDSPLHF.

This clone was seen more than once but under ten times. Other DNA sequences in this specimen translate into the identical CDR3. This chain links TRBV9 with TRBJ2-7; 8 bases are shared with TRBD2. Trimming cost V 0 bases and J 2 bases; bases outside gene matches: 7. CDR1 and CDR2 from the germline V gene are SGDLS and YYNGEE. The CDR3 loop spans 16 amino acids. CDR3 sequence: CASSVEGLAGTYEQYF. CDR3 DNA: TGTGCCAGCAGCGTAGAGGGGCTAGCGGGCACCTACGAGCAGTACTTC.

This clone was observed a single time. This sequence joins TRBV19 and TRBJ2-5; TRBD2 might be the D (7 bases). The CDR3 has 15 amino acids. The V gene's germline CDR1 is LNHDA and CDR2 SQIVND (reference sequence). V was cut by 6 bases and J by 5 bases, with 19 bases left in between. The CDR3 here is CASSTGRENWETQYF. The DNA for the CDR3 is TGTGCCAGTAGCACAGGGAGGGAAAATTGGGAGACCCAGTACTTC. Filled out from reference TRBV19 and TRBJ2-5, the complete variable domain reads DGGITQSPKYLFRKEGQNVTLSCEQNLNHDAMYWYRQDPGQGLRLIYYSQIVNDFQKGDIAEGYSVSREKKESFPLTVTSAQKNPTAFYLCASSTGRENWETQYFGPGTRLLVL.

This clone was detected only a few times. The V and J genes are TRBV7-9 and TRBJ2-7, with TRBD2 identical over 8 bases. Unmatched junction bases numbered 13, after V lost 5 bases and J lost 4 bases. CDR1 SEHNR and CDR2 FQNEAQ come from the germline V gene (reference sequence). This CDR3 has 16 amino acids. The CDR3 nucleotides are TGTGCCAGCAGCGTTACCCAAAGCGGGAGTGAGTACGAGCAGTACTTC. Translation gives CASSVTQSGSEYEQYF.

Here the CDR3 reads CAISTYSGGTDTQYF. The CDR3 coding sequence is TGTGCCATCAGTACCTATAGCGGGGGGACAGATACGCAGTATTTT. V usage is TRBV10-3 and J usage is TRBJ2-3; 10 bases match TRBD2. Germline V gene data show CDR1 as ENHRY and CDR2 as SYGVKD. The J segment lost 3 bases and the V segment lost 5 bases, leaving 5 bases of the junction unmatched. The CDR3 has 15 residues.

About this clone: The same CDR3 also results from other DNA sequences found in this sample. The rearrangement joins TRBV6-1 to TRBJ2-3, with 11 bases fitting TRBD2. CDR3 length: 15 amino acids. V lost 2 bases, J lost 4 bases, and 2 bases stayed unmatched. CDR1 MNHNS and CDR2 SASEGT come from the germline V gene. DNA for the CDR3: TGTGCCAGCAGTGAAACTAGCGGGGGCCCAGATACGCAGTATTTT. It encodes CASSETSGGPDTQYF.

The chain has TRBV12-3 or TRBV12-4 and TRBJ1-6, with D hard to call. This CDR3 is built from 13 residues. Trimming took 5 bases from V and 7 from J, leaving 9 bases between them. CDR3 DNA sequence: TGTGCCAGCAGTACCTTACAGAATTCACCCCTCCACTTT. This gives the protein CASSTLQNSPLHF.

V is TRBV15 and J is TRBJ2-7; weak D call: TRBD1 (5 bases). The CDR3 runs 14 residues. Germline CDR1 is LNHNV and CDR2 is YYDKDF (reference sequence). V was clipped by 5 bases and J by 3 bases, with 14 bases between them. The CDR3 nucleotides are TGTGCCACCAGCGGGTTACAGGAGAGCTACGAGCAGTACTTC. Its protein product is CATSGLQESYEQYF.

The chain is built from TRBV3-1 (or the pseudogene TRBV3-2) and TRBJ2-1; no firm D call. V was clipped by 0 bases and J by 8 bases, with 11 bases between them. Per the germline V gene, CDR1 is LGHDT and CDR2 is YNNKEL (reference sequence). The CDR3 is 14 residues long. In nucleotides, the CDR3 is TGTGCCAGCAGCCAAGATGCCAGTACCCATGAGCAGTTCTTC. Its protein product is CASSQDASTHEQFF.

The chain joins TRBV4-1 to TRBJ2-3; 9 bases fit TRBD2. Germline CDR1 MGHRA, CDR2 YSYEKL. The CDR3 is 16 residues long. With 4 bases clipped from V and 1 base from J, the junction kept 6 bases outside the gene matches. Here the CDR3 DNA reads TGCGCCAGCAGCCGCGGGGGGGCCGGCGGCACAGATACGCAGTATTTT. This translates into CASSRGGAGGTDTQYF.

The chain has TRBV5-5 and TRBJ2-7, with D perhaps TRBD1 (6 bases). This CDR3 comprises 14 residues. Germline assignment: CDR1 SGHKS and CDR2 YYEKEE (reference sequence). The germline V and J ends were trimmed by 7 bases and 2 bases, with 16 bases remaining between them. This CDR3 is CASGPRQDTYEQYF. Written as DNA, the CDR3 is TGTGCCAGCGGACCTAGACAGGATACCTACGAGCAGTACTTC.

V gene TRBV5-4 combines with J gene TRBJ1-2, with 7 bases fitting TRBD1. Germline CDR1 reads SGHNT; CDR2 reads YYREEE (reference sequence). This CDR3 is built from 15 residues. J gave up 2 bases and V 4 bases, and 8 bases lay outside the gene matches. The chain's CDR3 is CASSDRDMGNYGYTF. CDR3 nucleotide sequence: TGTGCCAGCAGCGACAGGGACATGGGGAACTATGGCTACACCTTC.

This CDR3 is CASSHFATGPGNTIYF. The CDR3 bases are TGTGCCAGCAGCCACTTTGCTACAGGGCCTGGAAACACCATATATTTT. The gene calls are TRBV3-1 (or the pseudogene TRBV3-2) and TRBJ1-3, with TRBD1 as a possible D gene (6 bases). The CDR3 sequence is 16 residues long. Germline values: CDR1 LGHDT, CDR2 YNNKEL (reference sequence). Trimming left V 3 bases short and J 2 bases short, with 14 bases between.